This is a list of T cell receptor beta chains from one sample in a study of regulatory T cells in long-lasting Graves disease. MiXCR was run by TCRdb on the multiplex PCR reads, yielding one entry per CDR3 protein. This sample has 360,000 or so distinct CDR3 sequences, with 23% found just once. Here the sequenced sample was peripheral blood mononuclear cells (PBMCs), taken when the disease was refractory, from a patient treated with antithyroid drugs. The receptors here all came from a woman aged 35 to 49 with Graves disease. Both conserved end residues are part of each CDR3. The order of the fields is clone size, D gene, J gene, V gene, CDR3 DNA, CDR3 protein. The D gene is left open where the match is weak. Only some rows state a clone size, as once, few, many or a class for expanded clones.

NA | NA | TRBJ2-1 | TRBV7-9 | TGTGCCAGCAGCTTAGGCGTACAGCGCCTCTACAATGAGCAGTTCTTC | CASSLGVQRLYNEQFF
few | TRBD1 | TRBJ2-2 | TRBV28 | TGTGCCAGCAGGGACCCGGGACAGGCGAACACCGGGGAGCTGTTTTTT | CASRDPGQANTGELFF
NA | NA | TRBJ1-1 | TRBV18 | TGTGCCAGCTCAGCTACTACAAACCTCCTTTACACTGAAGCTTTCTTT | CASSATTNLLYTEAFF
NA | TRBD2 | TRBJ2-5 | TRBV14 | TGTGCCAGCAGCCTGACTAGCGGGAGAATTCAGACCCAGTACTTC | CASSLTSGRIQTQYF
NA | TRBD1 | TRBJ2-4 | TRBV10-2 | TGCGCCAGCTTCAATATACAGGGGGCCAAAAACATTCAGTACTTC | CASFNIQGAKNIQYF
many | NA | TRBJ1-6 | TRBV29-1 | TGCAGCGTTCGAGGTGTGAGGATGACCTATAATTCACCCCTCCACTTT | CSVRGVRMTYNSPLHF
many | TRBD1 | TRBJ2-7 | TRBV6-1 | TGTGCCAGCAGTCCAACAGGGGACTACGAGCAGTACTTC | CASSPTGDYEQYF
many | NA | TRBJ2-2 | TRBV6-1 | TGTGCCATTGGGCGGGACGCGAACACCGGGGAGCTGTTTTTT | CAIGRDANTGELFF
many | TRBD1 | TRBJ2-2 | TRBV7-8 | TGTGCCGGGGGACAGGTCATGAACACCGGGGAGCTGTTTTTT | CAGGQVMNTGELFF
many | NA | TRBJ1-5 | TRBV20-1 | TGCAGTGCTAGAGTGGACAGCAATCAGCCCCAGCATTTT | CSARVDSNQPQHF
many | NA | TRBJ2-6 | TRBV2 | TGTGCCAGCAGTGAACAGACCTCTGGGGCCAACGTCCTGACTTTC | CASSEQTSGANVLTF
many | NA | TRBJ2-7 | TRBV12-3/TRBV12-4 | TGTGCCAGCAGTCCCTACGGCCGCGGGCTCTCCTACGAGCAGTACTTC | CASSPYGRGLSYEQYF
few | NA | TRBJ2-7 | TRBV5-1 | TGCGCCAGCAGCGCATTGGGGGGGGCGGGTTACGAGCAGTACTTC | CASSALGGAGYEQYF
NA | TRBD2 | TRBJ2-1 | TRBV14 | TGTGCCAGCAGCCCTAGGGAGGGCCTACAGTACAATGAGCAGTTCTTC | CASSPREGLQYNEQFF
few | NA | TRBJ1-5 | TRBV3-1 | TGTGCCAGCAGCCTAGGGGCCGCGGGGCCCCAGCATTTT | CASSLGAAGPQHF
many | TRBD1 | TRBJ1-1 | TRBV7-8 | TGTGCCAGCAGCGAAAACAGGGGGCGCGGGGTTTTCTTT | CASSENRGRGVFF
NA | TRBD1 | TRBJ2-3 | TRBV7-9 | TGTGCCAGCAGCATCGACAGGGGAACGCCAGATACGCAGTATTTT | CASSIDRGTPDTQYF
few | TRBD2 | TRBJ2-3 | TRBV27 | TGTGCCAGCCGGACTAGCGGTTCAGATACGCAGTATTTT | CASRTSGSDTQYF
many | NA | TRBJ2-7 | TRBV18 | TGTGCCAGCTCACCACCGGCCAGGGCGCCCTACGAGCAGTACTTC | CASSPPARAPYEQYF
many | TRBD1 | TRBJ2-7 | TRBV2 | TGTGCCGGGGCCCTGGGACAGGGCATCAACGAGCAGTACTTC | CAGALGQGINEQYF
many | NA | TRBJ1-2 | TRBV2 | TGTGCCAGCAGTGATGAGGGACTCAGGGGCAACTATGGCTACACCTTC | CASSDEGLRGNYGYTF
many | NA | TRBJ2-7 | TRBV11-2 | TGTGCCAGCAGTCCCTCCTTCGAGCAGTACTTC | CASSPSFEQYF
NA | TRBD2 | TRBJ2-7 | TRBV20-1 | TGCAGTGCTATGTCGAACGACTGGACTAGCGGGATCGAGCACGAGCAGTACTTC | CSAMSNDWTSGIEHEQYF